This T cell receptor (beta chain) was profiled in a study of blood T cell repertoires in COVID-19. In the source study's methods: Amplification of reference gene primers was used by the study to estimate nucleated cell counts. Some clones are missing from TCRdb's copy, which holds only in-frame ones; the method was immunoSEQ multiplex PCR. V and J calls plus clone size are reproduced from that table; the DNA served to infer D and trimming. The sample shows fewer than 300,000 clones, roughly 83% of them seen only once. Seattle patients were enrolled during active infection and followed longitudinally. The clonotype comes from a human donor with COVID-19, enrolled during active disease. The donor label of this sample is uncertain. Sample: peripheral blood.

CDR3 sequence: CASSLGLSNQPQHF. The CDR3 DNA sequence: TGTGCCAGCAGCTTAGGTCTTAGCAATCAGCCCCAGCATTTT. The chain links TRBV7-9 to TRBJ1-5, with D unresolved. The CDR3 totals 14 residues. Per the germline V gene, CDR1 is SEHNR and CDR2 is FQNEAQ (reference sequence). Trimming took off 1 base at V and 0 bases at J, with 4 bases between the two ends.